This paragraph reports one T cell receptor beta chain. The antigen is unknown. The data stem from a study of CD8 T cells in ankylosing spondylitis. Study-wide findings and caveats: About 8 highly homologous variants made up a TCR beta motif, and this motif appeared characteristic of ankylosing spondylitis blood.

TCRdb processed the 5' RACE reads anew with MiXCR; each CDR3 protein has one entry. In the table there are around 770,000 distinct CDR3 sequences, 12% of which are singletons. The length of the CDR3 is 15 residues. V was cut by 5 bases and J by 4 bases, with 14 bases left in between. The clonotype was recovered from a male donor with ankylosing spondylitis. The sample taken for sequencing was blood, either unsorted or a sorted T cell fraction (not recorded which). The chain has TRBV12-3 or TRBV12-4 and TRBJ1-4; no reliable D call. CDR3 amino acids: CASSVMYSHNEKLFF. The CDR3 DNA sequence: TGTGCCAGCAGTGTTATGTATTCCCATAATGAAAAACTGTTTTTT.